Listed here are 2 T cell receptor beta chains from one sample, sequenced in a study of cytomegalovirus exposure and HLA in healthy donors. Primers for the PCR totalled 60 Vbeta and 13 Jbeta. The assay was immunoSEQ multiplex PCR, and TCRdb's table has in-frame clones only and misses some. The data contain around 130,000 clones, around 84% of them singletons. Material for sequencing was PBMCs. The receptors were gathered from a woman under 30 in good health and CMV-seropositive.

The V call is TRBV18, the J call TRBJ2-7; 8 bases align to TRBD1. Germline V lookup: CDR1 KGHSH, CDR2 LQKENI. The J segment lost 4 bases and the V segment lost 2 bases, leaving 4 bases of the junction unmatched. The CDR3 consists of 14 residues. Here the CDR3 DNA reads TGTGCCAGCTCACCAGGACAGGGACCTTACGAGCAGTACTTC. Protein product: CASSPGQGPYEQYF. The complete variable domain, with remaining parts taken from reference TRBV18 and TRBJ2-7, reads NAGVMQNPRHLVRRRGQEARLRCSPMKGHSHVYWYRQLPEEGLKFMVYLQKENIIDESGMPKERFSAEFPKEGPSILRIQQVVRGDSAAYFCASSPGQGPYEQYFGPGTRLTVT.

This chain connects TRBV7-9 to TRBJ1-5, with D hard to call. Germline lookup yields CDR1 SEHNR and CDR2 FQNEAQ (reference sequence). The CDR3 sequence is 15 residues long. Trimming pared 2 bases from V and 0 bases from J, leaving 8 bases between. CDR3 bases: TGTGCCAGCAGCTTATCGGGTTATAGCAATCAGCCCCAGCATTTT. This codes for CASSLSGYSNQPQHF. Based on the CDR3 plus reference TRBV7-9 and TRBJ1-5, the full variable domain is DTGVSQNPRHKITKRGQNVTFRCDPISEHNRLYWYRQTLGQGPEFLTYFQNEAQLEKSRLLSDRFSAERPKGSFSTLEIQRTEQGDSAMYLCASSLSGYSNQPQHFGDGTRLSIL.